This TCR beta chain was sequenced during a study of control samples from healthy donors and cancer patients. This CDR3 contains 15 residues. Germline CDR1 and CDR2: LGHNA and YNFKEQ. Trimming removed 1 base from V and 4 bases from J, with 11 bases in between. Assay: immunoSEQ multiplex PCR; the TCRdb copy retains only in-frame clones and omits some. This sample has 95,000 to 150,000 clones, with around nine tenths found just once. This TCR derives from a man aged 30 to 45 in good health. The sequenced sample consisted of blood. This chain joins TRBV4-2 and TRBJ2-1; D possibly matches TRBD1 or TRBD2 (5 bases each). CDR3 sequence reads: CASSQGRDQYNEQFF. The CDR3 DNA reads as TGTGCCAGCAGCCAAGGACGGGACCAGTACAATGAGCAGTTCTTC.